The rows below give T cell receptor beta chains drawn from one sample of a study of identical twins. TCRdb processed the 5' RACE reads anew with MiXCR; each CDR3 protein has one entry. Seen here are hundreds of thousands of distinct CDR3 sequences, 7% to 7.5% observed once, and the top ten hold 1.5% to 2%. These data were also reused for a study on yellow fever vaccine responses in identical twins.

The specimen sequenced was PBMCs. The receptors stem from a woman aged 18-29 years in good health. CDR3s include the opening cysteine and the closing phenylalanine or tryptophan. A D gene is named only where the DNA matches it firmly. For some rows the clone size is stated as once, few or many, or as a class when expanded; others skip it.

V: TRBV12-3/TRBV12-4
size: many
D: TRBD1
J: TRBJ2-6
CDR3: CASGRGQSGANVLTF
DNA: TGTGCCAGTGGCAGGGGGCAATCTGGGGCCAACGTCCTGACTTTC

V: TRBV20-1
size: NA
D: NA
J: TRBJ2-3
CDR3: CSARSGGSTSTDTQYF
DNA: TGCAGTGCTAGGAGTGGCGGGTCAACGAGCACAGATACGCAGTATTTT

V: TRBV6-2/TRBV6-3
size: NA
D: TRBD2
J: TRBJ2-1
CDR3: CDSSYSLAGSAYNEQFF
DNA: TGTGACAGCAGTTACTCCCTAGCGGGATCTGCCTACAATGAGCAGTTCTTC

V: TRBV7-9
size: few
D: NA
J: TRBJ2-7
CDR3: CASSSETGGEQYF
DNA: TGTGCCAGCAGCTCGGAGACAGGTGGCGAGCAGTACTTC

V: TRBV5-1
size: NA
D: TRBD2
J: TRBJ2-1
CDR3: CASRTSGGAFNEQFF
DNA: TGCGCCAGCAGGACTAGCGGGGGGGCGTTCAATGAGCAGTTCTTC

V: TRBV5-1
size: many
D: NA
J: TRBJ2-2
CDR3: CASSPGFPGELFF
DNA: TGCGCCAGCAGCCCCGGTTTCCCCGGGGAGCTGTTTTTT

V: TRBV20-1
size: NA
D: NA
J: TRBJ1-1
CDR3: CSARLGPEAFF
DNA: TGCAGTGCCCGTTTGGGTCCTGAAGCTTTCTTT

V: TRBV12-5
size: NA
D: TRBD1
J: TRBJ2-2
CDR3: CASGSWTGLIGTGELFF
DNA: TGTGCTAGTGGTTCATGGACAGGGCTTATCGGCACCGGGGAGCTGTTTTTT

V: TRBV14
size: few
D: NA
J: TRBJ2-5
CDR3: CASSQGIYVRETQYF
DNA: TGTGCCAGCAGCCAAGGCATATACGTCCGGGAGACCCAGTACTTC

V: TRBV5-1
size: NA
D: TRBD1
J: TRBJ1-2
CDR3: CASSLEGTGYDGYTF
DNA: TGCGCCAGCAGCTTGGAAGGGACAGGCTATGATGGCTACACCTTC

V: TRBV5-1
size: many
D: NA
J: TRBJ2-1
CDR3: CASSLTTGTPNNEQFF
DNA: TGCGCCAGCAGCTTGACCACCGGGACACCAAACAATGAGCAGTTCTTC

V: TRBV7-9
size: NA
D: NA
J: TRBJ2-3
CDR3: CASSIDSEDTQYF
DNA: TGTGCCAGCAGCATAGATAGCGAAGATACGCAGTATTTT

V: TRBV20-1
size: NA
D: NA
J: TRBJ2-3
CDR3: CSARGIAGRGPDTQYF
DNA: TGCAGTGCTAGAGGCATAGCGGGGAGGGGGCCAGATACGCAGTATTTT

V: TRBV18
size: NA
D: NA
J: TRBJ1-6
CDR3: CASSPTPGSLNSPLHF
DNA: TGTGCCAGCTCACCCACCCCTGGGTCGCTAAATTCACCCCTCCACTTT

V: TRBV28
size: NA
D: NA
J: TRBJ1-1
CDR3: CASSLLSATEAFF
DNA: TGTGCCAGCAGTTTACTGTCGGCCACTGAAGCTTTCTTT

V: TRBV18
size: NA
D: NA
J: TRBJ1-2
CDR3: CASSPPFAGRHYGYTF
DNA: TGTGCCAGCTCACCACCGTTCGCAGGGCGGCACTATGGCTACACCTTC

V: TRBV29-1
size: NA
D: TRBD1
J: TRBJ2-3
CDR3: CSVARTGDTQYF
DNA: TGCAGCGTTGCCCGGACAGGGGATACGCAGTATTTT

V: TRBV12-5
size: NA
D: NA
J: TRBJ2-1
CDR3: CASGLVLGGSSYNEQFF
DNA: TGTGCTAGTGGTTTGGTACTTGGCGGAAGCTCCTACAATGAGCAGTTCTTC

V: TRBV12-3/TRBV12-4
size: few
D: NA
J: TRBJ2-1
CDR3: CASKRTTQTHEQFF
DNA: TGTGCCAGCAAAAGGACTACCCAGACCCATGAGCAGTTCTTC

V: TRBV20-1
size: NA
D: NA
J: TRBJ2-1
CDR3: CSARGSGLSVNEQFF
DNA: TGCAGTGCTAGAGGGAGCGGGCTCTCGGTCAATGAGCAGTTCTTC

V: TRBV7-8
size: few
D: NA
J: TRBJ1-5
CDR3: CASSPRVGGSNQPQHF
DNA: TGTGCCAGCAGCCCCCGGGTCGGAGGTAGCAATCAGCCCCAGCATTTT

V: TRBV20-1
size: NA
D: TRBD2
J: TRBJ2-5
CDR3: CSANRGLAGGIETQYF
DNA: TGCAGTGCTAACAGGGGACTAGCGGGAGGTATTGAGACCCAGTACTTC

V: TRBV28
size: many
D: NA
J: TRBJ1-4
CDR3: CASREGQGSEKLFF
DNA: TGTGCCAGCAGAGAAGGACAAGGGAGTGAAAAACTGTTTTTT

V: TRBV20-1
size: NA
D: TRBD2
J: TRBJ2-1
CDR3: CSAPKAQAGARGNEQFF
DNA: TGCAGTGCCCCTAAGGCCCAAGCGGGGGCAAGGGGCAATGAGCAGTTCTTC

V: TRBV4-1
size: NA
D: TRBD2
J: TRBJ2-4
CDR3: CASSQDRAGGLNIQYF
DNA: TGCGCCAGCAGCCAAGATAGGGCGGGAGGTCTGAACATTCAGTACTTC

V: TRBV12-3/TRBV12-4
size: few
D: NA
J: TRBJ2-2
CDR3: CASSRGALTGELFF
DNA: TGTGCCAGCAGTCGGGGGGCCCTCACCGGGGAGCTGTTTTTT

V: TRBV12-3/TRBV12-4
size: few
D: TRBD2
J: TRBJ2-2
CDR3: CASSFRLAGDSTGELFF
DNA: TGTGCCAGCAGTTTTCGCCTAGCGGGAGATTCCACCGGGGAGCTGTTTTTT

V: TRBV4-1
size: many
D: NA
J: TRBJ2-1
CDR3: CASSQELYNEQFF
DNA: TGCGCCAGCAGCCAAGAGCTATACAATGAGCAGTTCTTC